This record looks at one T cell receptor (beta chain) sequence and its context. The table lists this clone with a few counts. What this receptor recognizes is not known. No base quality information exists; no much larger clone differs at one position. The data were taken from a study of shared T cell receptors in the human thymus (dated by TCRdb to the early 2020s). At the level of the whole study: The study examined how self-reactive, shared T-cell receptor alpha chains are generated in the human thymus.

Receptors were amplified or captured by the immunoSEQ multiplex PCR assay. TCRdb's version of the immuneACCESS table is confined to in-frame rearrangements and falls short of the full clone set. An unresolved V gene accounts for under half of the shortfall where checked; the remainder is of unknown origin. The sample table holds just under 550,000 clones, of which approximately 80% were seen once. The top ten clones comprise around 0.013% of the sample. Per the germline V gene (reference sequence), GTSNPN is the CDR1 and SVGIG is the CDR2. A distance of 9 bases separates the germline ends of V and J, which lose 3 bases and 4 bases respectively. From cysteine to phenylalanine, the CDR3 is 13 amino acids long. The sequence is cut down to CDR3 DNA, 39 bases in frame from base 1. The same specimen was also included in a second study, on human thymus T cells. As that second paper reports: Immunologically healthy infants undergoing open corrective cardiac surgery for congenital heart defects in Finland were used as donors. Thymus tissue was collected as surgical resects that were removed during corrective cardiac surgery. Usage of V and J gene segments appeared to be biased in both the thymic and the peripheral blood repertoires. The related research found that thymic TCR repertoires overlapped highly between unrelated individuals. The study characterized TCR alpha and beta repertoires from eight infant thymus samples and a few related peripheral blood samples. Donor ages ranging from 7 to 244 days were recorded, and 5 or 6 male and two female infants were included in the cohort. Thymocytes were released mechanically from tissue and stored at -70 °C as pellets of roughly 9.5-31 million cells. Genomic DNA was extracted from frozen cell pellets with a QIAsymphony instrument. The immunoSEQ multiplex PCR assay was used to amplify the TCRB and TCRAD loci from a standardized amount of quality-controlled genomic DNA. Amplicons spanned the V(D)J region at a length sufficient to cover the CDR3 and identify V and J genes. The amplicons were sequenced on an Illumina platform via the commercial immunoSEQ service. Primer bias and sequencing errors were corrected as previously described, and TCRAD and TCRB were defined on the basis of the IMGT database. Repertoires were analysed with immunoSEQ Analyzer 3.0 and VDJTools, covering basic statistics, V/J segment usage, diversity estimates, rarefaction and pairwise overlap. Chao1, ChaoE, Efron-Thisted, Shannon and inverse Simpson indices were used to estimate diversity, which was also estimated on datasets down-sampled to the smallest sample. For repertoire overlap, CDR3 nucleotide sequence, V gene and J gene had to match strictly, and clustering was done by Jaccard-based multidimensional scaling. Thymus samples yielded on average approximately 840,000 unique TCRB clonotypes, compared with roughly 76,000 from blood samples.

This sequence uses TRBV30 and TRBJ2-2; there is no confident call for the D gene. Sample: thymocytes. The clonotype was recovered from a boy under two years old with a congenital heart defect. Donor details come from another sample of the same person, matched by shared clones. CDR3 protein: CAWSLSCTGELFF. The sequenced DNA is TGTGCCTGGAGCCTGAGCTGCACCGGGGAGCTGTTTTTT. With the rest looked up from the reference TRBV30 and TRBJ2-2 genes rather than sequenced, the full variable domain is SQTIHQWPATLVQPVGSPLSLECTVEGTSNPNLYWYRQAAGRGLQLLFYSVGIGQISSEVPQNLSASRPQDRQFILSSKKLLLSDSGFYLCAWSLSCTGELFFGEGSRLTVL.